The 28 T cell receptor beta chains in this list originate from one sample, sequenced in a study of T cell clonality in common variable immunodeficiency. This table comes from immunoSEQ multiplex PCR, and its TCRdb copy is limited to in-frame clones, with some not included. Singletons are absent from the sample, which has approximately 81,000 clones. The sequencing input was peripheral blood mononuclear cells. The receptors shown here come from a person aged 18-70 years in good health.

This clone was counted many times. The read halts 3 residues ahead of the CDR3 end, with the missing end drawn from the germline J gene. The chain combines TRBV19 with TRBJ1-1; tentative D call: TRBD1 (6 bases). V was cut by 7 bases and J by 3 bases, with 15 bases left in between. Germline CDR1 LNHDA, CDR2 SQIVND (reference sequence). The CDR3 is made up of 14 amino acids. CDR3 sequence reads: CASTQTGPDTEAFF. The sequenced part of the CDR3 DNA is TGTGCCAGTACTCAAACAGGGCCGGACACTGAA.

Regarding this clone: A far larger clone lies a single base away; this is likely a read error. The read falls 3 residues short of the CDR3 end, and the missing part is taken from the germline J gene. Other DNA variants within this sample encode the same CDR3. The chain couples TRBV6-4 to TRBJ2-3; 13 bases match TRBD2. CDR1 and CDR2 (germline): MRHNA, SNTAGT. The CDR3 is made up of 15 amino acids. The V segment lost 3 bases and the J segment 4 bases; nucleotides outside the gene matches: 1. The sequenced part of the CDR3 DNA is TGTGCCAGCAGTGAACTAGCGGGAGGGCCAGATACG. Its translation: CASSELAGGPDT. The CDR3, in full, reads CASSELAGGPDTQYF.

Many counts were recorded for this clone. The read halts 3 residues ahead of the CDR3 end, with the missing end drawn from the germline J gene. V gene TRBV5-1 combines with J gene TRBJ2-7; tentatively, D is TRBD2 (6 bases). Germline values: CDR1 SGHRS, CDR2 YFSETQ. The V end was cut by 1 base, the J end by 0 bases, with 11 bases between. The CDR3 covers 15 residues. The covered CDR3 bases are TGCGCCAGCAGCTTGTTATTCGGGGGCTCCTACGAG. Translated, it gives CASSLLFGGSYE. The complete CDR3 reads CASSLLFGGSYEQYF.

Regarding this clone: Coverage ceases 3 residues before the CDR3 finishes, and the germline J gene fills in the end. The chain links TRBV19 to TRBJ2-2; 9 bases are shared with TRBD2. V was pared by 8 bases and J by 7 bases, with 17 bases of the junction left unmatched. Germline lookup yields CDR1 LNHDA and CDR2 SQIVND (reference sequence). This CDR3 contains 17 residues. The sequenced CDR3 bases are TGTGCCAGTTACCGACCACGAGGACTAGCGTCATACGGGGAG. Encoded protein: CASYRPRGLASYGE. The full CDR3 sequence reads CASYRPRGLASYGELFF.

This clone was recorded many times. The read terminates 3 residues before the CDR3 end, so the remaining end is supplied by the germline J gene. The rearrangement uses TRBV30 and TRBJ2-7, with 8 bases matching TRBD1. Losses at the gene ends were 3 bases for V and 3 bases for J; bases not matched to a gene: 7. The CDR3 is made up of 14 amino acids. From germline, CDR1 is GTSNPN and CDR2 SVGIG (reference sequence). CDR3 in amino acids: CAWSRTGNNYEQYF. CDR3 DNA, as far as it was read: TGTGCCTGGAGCCGGACAGGGAATAACTACGAG.

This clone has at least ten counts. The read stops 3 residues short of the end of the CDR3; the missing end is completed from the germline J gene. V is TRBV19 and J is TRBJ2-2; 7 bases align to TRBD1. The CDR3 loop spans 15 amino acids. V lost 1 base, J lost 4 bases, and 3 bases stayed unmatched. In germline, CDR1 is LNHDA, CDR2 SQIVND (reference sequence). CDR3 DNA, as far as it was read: TGTGCCAGTAGTATAGGGGACAGCCCCACCGGGGAG. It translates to CASSIGDSPTGE. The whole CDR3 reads CASSIGDSPTGELFF.

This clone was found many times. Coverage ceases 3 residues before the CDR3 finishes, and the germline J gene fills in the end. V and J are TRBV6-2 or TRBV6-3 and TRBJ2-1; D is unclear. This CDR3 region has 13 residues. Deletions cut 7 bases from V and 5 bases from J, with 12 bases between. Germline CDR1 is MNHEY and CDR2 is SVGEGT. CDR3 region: CASKYTSNNEQFF. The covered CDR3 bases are TGTGCCAGCAAGTATACTTCCAACAATGAG.

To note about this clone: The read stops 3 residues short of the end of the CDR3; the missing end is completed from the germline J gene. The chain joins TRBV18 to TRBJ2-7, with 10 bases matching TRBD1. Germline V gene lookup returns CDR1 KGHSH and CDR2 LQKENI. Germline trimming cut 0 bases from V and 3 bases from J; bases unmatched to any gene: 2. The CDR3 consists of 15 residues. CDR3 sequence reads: CASSPPRDRGYEQYF. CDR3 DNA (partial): TGTGCCAGCTCACCACCCCGGGACAGGGGCTACGAG.

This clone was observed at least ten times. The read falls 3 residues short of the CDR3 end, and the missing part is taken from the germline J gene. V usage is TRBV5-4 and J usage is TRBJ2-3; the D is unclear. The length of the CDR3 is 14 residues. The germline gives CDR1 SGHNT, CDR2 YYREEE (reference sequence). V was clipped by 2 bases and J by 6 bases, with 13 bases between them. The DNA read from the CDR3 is TGTGCCAGCAGCTTATTCTTTGCGGAGGATACG. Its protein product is CASSLFFAEDT. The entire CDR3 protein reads CASSLFFAEDTQYF.

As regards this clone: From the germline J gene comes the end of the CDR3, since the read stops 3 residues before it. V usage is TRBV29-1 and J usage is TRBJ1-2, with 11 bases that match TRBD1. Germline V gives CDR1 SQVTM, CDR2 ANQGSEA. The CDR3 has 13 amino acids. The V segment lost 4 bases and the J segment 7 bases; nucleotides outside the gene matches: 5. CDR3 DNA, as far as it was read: TGCAGCGTTGTAGGACAGGGGGCATCTGGC. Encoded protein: CSVVGQGASG. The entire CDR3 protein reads CSVVGQGASGYTF. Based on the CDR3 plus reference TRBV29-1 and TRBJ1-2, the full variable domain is SAVISQKPSRDICQRGTSLTIQCQVDSQVTMMFWYRQQPGQSLTLIATANQGSEATYESGFVIDKFPISRPNLTFSTLTVSNMSPEDSSIYLCSVVGQGASGYTFGSGTRLTVV.

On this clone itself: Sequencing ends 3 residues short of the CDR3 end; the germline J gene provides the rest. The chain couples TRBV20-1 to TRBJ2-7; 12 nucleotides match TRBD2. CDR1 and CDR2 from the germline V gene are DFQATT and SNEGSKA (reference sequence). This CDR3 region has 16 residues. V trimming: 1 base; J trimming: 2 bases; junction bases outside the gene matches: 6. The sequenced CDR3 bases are TGCAGTGCTAGAGGCCTGGGACTAGCGGGCGCCTACGAG. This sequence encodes CSARGLGLAGAYE. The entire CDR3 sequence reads CSARGLGLAGAYEQYF.

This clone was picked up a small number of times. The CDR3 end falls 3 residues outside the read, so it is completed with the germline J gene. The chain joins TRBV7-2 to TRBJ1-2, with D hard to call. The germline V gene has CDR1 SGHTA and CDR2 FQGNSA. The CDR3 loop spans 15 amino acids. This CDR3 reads CASSLSAEVSYDYTF. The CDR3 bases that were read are TGTGCCAGCAGCTTGTCAGCGGAGGTCTCCTACGAC.

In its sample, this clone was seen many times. CDR3 DNA (partial): TGTGCCAGCAGCCAAGATGTGGACTCCCCATTT. Translated, it gives CASSQDVDSPF. The full CDR3 is CASSQDVDSPFQYF. The chain uses TRBV14 and TRBJ2-4; a possible D gene is TRBD2 (5 bases). The read gets to within 3 residues of the CDR3 end, and the germline J gene fills in the rest. CDR1 SGHDN and CDR2 FVKESK come from the germline V gene. The CDR3 runs to 14 residues.

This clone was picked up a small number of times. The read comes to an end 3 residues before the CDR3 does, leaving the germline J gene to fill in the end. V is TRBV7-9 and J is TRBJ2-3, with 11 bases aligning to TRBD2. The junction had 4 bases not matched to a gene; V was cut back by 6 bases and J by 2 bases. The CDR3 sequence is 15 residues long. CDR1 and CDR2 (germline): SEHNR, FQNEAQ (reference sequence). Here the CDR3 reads CASRSGLAVTDTQYF. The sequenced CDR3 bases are TGTGCCAGCAGATCGGGACTAGCGGTCACAGATACG.

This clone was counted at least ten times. The CDR3 DNA, read in part, is TGTGCCAGTAGTAAGGGACAAAACCCAGATACG. Translation: CASSKGQNPDT. The CDR3, in full, reads CASSKGQNPDTQYF. The J gene is TRBJ2-3, the V gene TRBV19, with D possibly TRBD1 on 6 matching bases. The DNA ends 3 residues before the CDR3 does, and the rest of the CDR3 is filled in from the germline J gene. CDR1 and CDR2 from the germline V gene are LNHDA and SQIVND (reference sequence). V was clipped by 4 bases and J by 4 bases, with 12 bases between them. This CDR3 is built from 14 residues.

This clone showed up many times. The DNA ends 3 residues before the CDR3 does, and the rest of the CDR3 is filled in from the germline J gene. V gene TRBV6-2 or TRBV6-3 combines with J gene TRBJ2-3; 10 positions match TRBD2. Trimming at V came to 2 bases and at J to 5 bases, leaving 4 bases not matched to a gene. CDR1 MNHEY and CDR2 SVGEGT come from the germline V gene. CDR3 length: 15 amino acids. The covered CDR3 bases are TGTGCCAGCAGTTACCTAGCGGGAGCGGTAGATACG. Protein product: CASSYLAGAVDT. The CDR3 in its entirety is CASSYLAGAVDTQYF.

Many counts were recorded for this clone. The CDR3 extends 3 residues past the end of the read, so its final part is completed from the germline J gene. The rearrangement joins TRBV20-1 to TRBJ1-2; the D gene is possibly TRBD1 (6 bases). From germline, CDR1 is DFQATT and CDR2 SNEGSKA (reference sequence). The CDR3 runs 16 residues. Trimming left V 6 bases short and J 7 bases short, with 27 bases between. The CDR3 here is CSADTMGGGGERGYTF. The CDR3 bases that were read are TGCAGTGCCGATACTATGGGTGGAGGGGGAGAGCGTGGC.

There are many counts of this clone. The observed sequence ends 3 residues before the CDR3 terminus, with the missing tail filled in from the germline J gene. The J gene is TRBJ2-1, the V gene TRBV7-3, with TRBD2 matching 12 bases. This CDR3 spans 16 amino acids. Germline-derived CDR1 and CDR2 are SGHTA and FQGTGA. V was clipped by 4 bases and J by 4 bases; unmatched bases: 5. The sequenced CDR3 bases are TGTGCCAGCAGCTACGGACTAGCGGGAATTTACAATGAG. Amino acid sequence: CASSYGLAGIYNE. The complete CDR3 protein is CASSYGLAGIYNEQFF.

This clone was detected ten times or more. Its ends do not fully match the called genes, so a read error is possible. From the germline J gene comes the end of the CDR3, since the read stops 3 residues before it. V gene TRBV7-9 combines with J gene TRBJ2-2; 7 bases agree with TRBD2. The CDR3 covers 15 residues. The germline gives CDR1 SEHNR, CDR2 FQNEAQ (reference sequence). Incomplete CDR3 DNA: TGTGCCAGCACCTTAAGGCGGGAGAGGTCCGGGGAG. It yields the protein CASTLRRERSGE. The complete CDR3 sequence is CASTLRRERSGELFF.

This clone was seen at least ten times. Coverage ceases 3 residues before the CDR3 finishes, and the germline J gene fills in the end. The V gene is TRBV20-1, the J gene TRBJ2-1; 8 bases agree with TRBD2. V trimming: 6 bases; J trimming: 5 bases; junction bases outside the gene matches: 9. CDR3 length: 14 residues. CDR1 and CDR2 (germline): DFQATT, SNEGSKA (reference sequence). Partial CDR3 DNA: TGCAGTGCCCCAGCGGGAGAAGTCCACAATGAG. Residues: CSAPAGEVHNE. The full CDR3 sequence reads CSAPAGEVHNEQFF.

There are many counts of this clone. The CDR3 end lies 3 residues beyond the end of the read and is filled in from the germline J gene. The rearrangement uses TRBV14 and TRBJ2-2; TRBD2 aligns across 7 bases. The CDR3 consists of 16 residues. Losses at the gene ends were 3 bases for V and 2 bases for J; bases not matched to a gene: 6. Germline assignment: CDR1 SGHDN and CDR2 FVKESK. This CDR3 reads CASSQGSGINTGELFF. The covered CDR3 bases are TGTGCCAGCAGCCAGGGGAGCGGGATCAACACCGGGGAG.

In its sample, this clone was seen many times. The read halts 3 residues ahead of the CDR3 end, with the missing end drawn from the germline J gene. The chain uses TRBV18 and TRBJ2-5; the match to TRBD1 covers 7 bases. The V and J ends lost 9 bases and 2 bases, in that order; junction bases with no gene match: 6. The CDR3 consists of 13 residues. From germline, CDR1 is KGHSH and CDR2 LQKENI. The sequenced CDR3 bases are TGTGCCAGTTCTGAGGACAGGCAAGAGACC. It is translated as CASSEDRQET. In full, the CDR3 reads CASSEDRQETQYF.

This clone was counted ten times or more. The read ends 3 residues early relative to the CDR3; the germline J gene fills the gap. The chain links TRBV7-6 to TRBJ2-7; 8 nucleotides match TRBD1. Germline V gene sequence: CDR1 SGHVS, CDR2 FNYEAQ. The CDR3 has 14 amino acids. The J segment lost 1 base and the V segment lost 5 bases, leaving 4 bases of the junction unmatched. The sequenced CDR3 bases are TGTGCCAGCAGCCGAGGGACAGGATCCTACGAG. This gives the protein CASSRGTGSYE. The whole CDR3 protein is CASSRGTGSYEQYF.

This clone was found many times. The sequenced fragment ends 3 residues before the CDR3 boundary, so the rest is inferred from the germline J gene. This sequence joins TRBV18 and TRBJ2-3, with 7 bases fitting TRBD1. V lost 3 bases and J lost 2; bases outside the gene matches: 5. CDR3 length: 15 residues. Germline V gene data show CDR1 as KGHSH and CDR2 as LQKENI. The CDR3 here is CASSPQTGDTDTQYF. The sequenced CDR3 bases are TGTGCCAGCTCACCGCAAACAGGGGACACAGATACG.

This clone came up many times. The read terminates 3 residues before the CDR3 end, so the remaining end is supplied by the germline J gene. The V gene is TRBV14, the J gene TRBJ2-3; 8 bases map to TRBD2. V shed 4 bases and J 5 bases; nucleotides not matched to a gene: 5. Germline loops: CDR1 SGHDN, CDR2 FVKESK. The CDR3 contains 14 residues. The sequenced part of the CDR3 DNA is TGTGCCAGCAGCCTTCGAGCGGGGGTAGATACG. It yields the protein CASSLRAGVDT. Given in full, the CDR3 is CASSLRAGVDTQYF.

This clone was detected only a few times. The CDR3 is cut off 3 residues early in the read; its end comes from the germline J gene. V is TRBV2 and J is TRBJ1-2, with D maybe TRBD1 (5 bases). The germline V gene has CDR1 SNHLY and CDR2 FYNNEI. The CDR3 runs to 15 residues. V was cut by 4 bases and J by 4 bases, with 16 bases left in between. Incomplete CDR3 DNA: TGTGCCAGCAGTGGGGTTCGACGGCAGGGCTATGGC. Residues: CASSGVRRQGYG. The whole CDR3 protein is CASSGVRRQGYGYTF.

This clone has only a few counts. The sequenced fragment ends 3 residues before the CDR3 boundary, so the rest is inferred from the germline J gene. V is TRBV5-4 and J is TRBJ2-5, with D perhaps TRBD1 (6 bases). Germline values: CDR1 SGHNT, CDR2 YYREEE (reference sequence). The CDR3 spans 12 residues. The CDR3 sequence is CASSSLDSTQYF. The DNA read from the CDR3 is TGTGCCAGCAGCTCTCTGGACAGTACC.

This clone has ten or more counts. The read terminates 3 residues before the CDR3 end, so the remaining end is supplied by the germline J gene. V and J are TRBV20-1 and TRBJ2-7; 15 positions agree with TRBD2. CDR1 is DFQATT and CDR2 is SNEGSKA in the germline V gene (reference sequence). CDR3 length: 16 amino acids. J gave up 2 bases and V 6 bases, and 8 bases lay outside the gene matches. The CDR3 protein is CSATARTSGRAYEQYF. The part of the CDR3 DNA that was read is TGCAGTGCGACCGCGCGGACTAGCGGGAGGGCCTACGAG.